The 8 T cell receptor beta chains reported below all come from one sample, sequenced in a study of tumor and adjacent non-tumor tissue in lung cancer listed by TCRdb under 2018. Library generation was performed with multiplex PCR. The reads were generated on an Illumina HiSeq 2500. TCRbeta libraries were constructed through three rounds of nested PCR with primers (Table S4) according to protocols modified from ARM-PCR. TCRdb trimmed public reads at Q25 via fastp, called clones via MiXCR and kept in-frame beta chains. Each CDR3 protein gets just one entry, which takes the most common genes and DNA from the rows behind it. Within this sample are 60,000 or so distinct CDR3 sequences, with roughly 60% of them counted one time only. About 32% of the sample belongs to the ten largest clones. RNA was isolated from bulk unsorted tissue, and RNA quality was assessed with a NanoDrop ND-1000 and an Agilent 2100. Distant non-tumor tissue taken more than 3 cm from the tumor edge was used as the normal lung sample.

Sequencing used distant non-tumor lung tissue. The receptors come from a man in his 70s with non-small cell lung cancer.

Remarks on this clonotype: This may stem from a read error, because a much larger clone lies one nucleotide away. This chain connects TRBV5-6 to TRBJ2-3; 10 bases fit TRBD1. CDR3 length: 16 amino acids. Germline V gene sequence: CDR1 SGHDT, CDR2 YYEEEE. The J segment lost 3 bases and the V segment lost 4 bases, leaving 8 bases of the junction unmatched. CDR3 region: CASSLTTGGWTDTQYF. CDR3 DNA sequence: TGTGCCAGCAGCCTTACGACAGGGGGCTGGACAGATACGCAGTATTTT.

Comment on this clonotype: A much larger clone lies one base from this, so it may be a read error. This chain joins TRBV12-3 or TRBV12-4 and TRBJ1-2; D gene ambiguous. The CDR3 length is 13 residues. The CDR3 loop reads CANSSQEHYGYTF. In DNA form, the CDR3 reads TGTGCCAACAGTTCCCAGGAGCACTATGGCTACACCTTC.

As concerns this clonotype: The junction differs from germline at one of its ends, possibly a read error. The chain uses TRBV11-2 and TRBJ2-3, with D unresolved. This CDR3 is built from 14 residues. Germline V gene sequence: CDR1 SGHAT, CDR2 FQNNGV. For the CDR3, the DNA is TGTGCCAGGAGCTCCGAGACTCTTGCATATACGCAGTATTTT. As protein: CARSSETLAYTQYF. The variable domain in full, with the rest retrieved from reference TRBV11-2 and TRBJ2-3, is EAGVAQSPRYKIIEKRQSVAFWCNPISGHATLYWYQQILGQGPKLLIQFQNNGVVDDSQLPKDRFSAERLKGVDSTLKIQPAKLEDSAVYLCARSSETLAYTQYFGPGTRLTVL.

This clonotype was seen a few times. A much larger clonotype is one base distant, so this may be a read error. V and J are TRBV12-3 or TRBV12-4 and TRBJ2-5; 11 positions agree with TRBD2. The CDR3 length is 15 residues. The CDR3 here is CAGSFSGRGQETQYF. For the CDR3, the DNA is TGTGCCGGCAGTTTTAGCGGGAGGGGGCAAGAGACCCAGTACTTC.

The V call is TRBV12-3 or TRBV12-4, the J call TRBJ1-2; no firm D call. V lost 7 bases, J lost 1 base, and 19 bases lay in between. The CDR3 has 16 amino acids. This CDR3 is CASTFSHGKLNYGYTF. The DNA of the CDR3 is TGTGCCAGCACTTTTTCCCATGGGAAACTTAACTATGGCTACACCTTC.

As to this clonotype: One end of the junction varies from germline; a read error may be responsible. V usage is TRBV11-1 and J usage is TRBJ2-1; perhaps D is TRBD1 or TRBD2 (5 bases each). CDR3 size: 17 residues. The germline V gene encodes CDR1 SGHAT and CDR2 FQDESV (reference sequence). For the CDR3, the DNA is TGTGCCAACAGCCGGAAGGGGAGCGGAGCTTCTTACAATGAGCAGCTCTTC. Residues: CANSRKGSGASYNEQLF.

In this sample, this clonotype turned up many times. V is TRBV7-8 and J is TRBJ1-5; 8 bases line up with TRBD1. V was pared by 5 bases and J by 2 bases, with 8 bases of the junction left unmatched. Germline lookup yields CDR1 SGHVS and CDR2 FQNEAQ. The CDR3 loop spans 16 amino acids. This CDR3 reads CASSQVDRAGNQPQHF. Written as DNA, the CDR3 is TGTGCCAGCAGCCAGGTGGACAGGGCTGGCAATCAGCCCCAGCATTTT.

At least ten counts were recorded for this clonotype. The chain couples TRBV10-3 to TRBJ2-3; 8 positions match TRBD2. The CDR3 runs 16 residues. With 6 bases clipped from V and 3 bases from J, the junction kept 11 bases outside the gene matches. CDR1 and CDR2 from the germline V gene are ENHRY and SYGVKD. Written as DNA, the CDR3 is TGTGCCATCAGCAGTTGGACGGGGGGGCCGACAGATACGCAGTATTTT. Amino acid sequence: CAISSWTGGPTDTQYF.